The 27 T cell receptor beta chains below all came from one sample that was sequenced in a study of OX40 agonist ivuxolimab in advanced cancers. Measured with immunoSEQ multiplex PCR; TCRdb has only the in-frame clones, and not every one. The sample holds about 17,000 clones, 70% to 85% seen once. The material sequenced was CD4+ or CD8+ T cells sorted from blood, taken in a trial of the OX40 agonist ivuxolimab. The receptors here all came from an adult with an advanced solid tumor such as melanoma, head and neck, liver or kidney cancer.

This clone has just one count. The chain links TRBV6-6 to TRBJ2-5; D gene uncertain. The CDR3 spans 14 residues. V lost 4 bases and J 2 bases, leaving 11 bases between the germline ends. Germline loops: CDR1 MNHNY, CDR2 SVGAGI (reference sequence). For the CDR3, the DNA is TGTGCCAGCAGTTCTCTTCTCGGGCAAGAGACCCAGTACTTC. This sequence encodes CASSSLLGQETQYF.

V gene TRBV2 combines with J gene TRBJ2-3; tentative D call: TRBD2 (5 bases). V dropped 6 bases and J dropped 9 bases, with 10 bases sitting between them. The CDR3 has 11 amino acids. Per the germline V gene, CDR1 is SNHLY and CDR2 is FYNNEI. Here the CDR3 DNA reads TGTGCCAGCAGCGCTAGCCTAACGCAGTATTTT. Encoded protein: CASSASLTQYF.

The V gene is TRBV19, the J gene TRBJ1-2, with 7 bases lining up with TRBD1. There are 16 residues in the CDR3. Germline lookup yields CDR1 LNHDA and CDR2 SQIVND (reference sequence). V shed 4 bases and J 1 base; nucleotides not matched to a gene: 9. CDR3 nucleotide sequence: TGTGCCAGTAGTAGCTCGACAGGGAACTTTAACTATGGCTACACCTTC. It translates to CASSSSTGNFNYGYTF.

The V gene is TRBV10-3, the J gene TRBJ1-1; 9 nucleotides align to TRBD1. There are 17 residues in the CDR3. From germline, CDR1 is ENHRY and CDR2 SYGVKD. V lost 0 bases and J lost 1; bases outside the gene matches: 6. The CDR3 DNA reads as TGTGCCATCAGTGAGTCGATTGGACAGGGGACGAACACTGAAGCTTTCTTT. Amino acids: CAISESIGQGTNTEAFF.

This clone occurred once. V and J are TRBV9 and TRBJ1-4; D uncertain. The CDR3 spans 11 residues. CDR1 is SGDLS, CDR2 YYNGEE, per germline. The V gene lost 7 bases and the J gene lost 11 bases, with 12 bases spanning the gap. The CDR3 is CASGDRRKLFF. CDR3 in DNA: TGTGCCAGCGGTGACCGGCGGAAACTGTTTTTT.

This chain links TRBV29-1 with TRBJ2-6; D perhaps matches TRBD1 (6 bases). V lost 2 bases to trimming and J lost 1 base, with 12 bases between them. Per the germline V gene, CDR1 is SQVTM and CDR2 is ANQGSEA. This CDR3 spans 16 amino acids. CDR3 protein: CSVESDRLSGANVLTF. Here the CDR3 DNA reads TGCAGCGTTGAATCGGACAGATTATCTGGGGCCAACGTCCTGACTTTC.

The chain links TRBV7-9 to TRBJ2-7, with 10 bases aligning to TRBD1. The CDR3 runs to 15 residues. From germline, CDR1 is SEHNR and CDR2 FQNEAQ (reference sequence). Trimming cost V 3 bases and J 1 base; bases outside gene matches: 3. This CDR3 reads CASSFPDRGSYEQYF. The DNA for the CDR3 is TGTGCCAGCAGCTTTCCGGACAGGGGGTCCTACGAGCAGTACTTC. The entire variable domain, with the rest obtained from reference TRBV7-9 and TRBJ2-7, is as follows: DTGVSQNPRHKITKRGQNVTFRCDPISEHNRLYWYRQTLGQGPEFLTYFQNEAQLEKSRLLSDRFSAERPKGSFSTLEIQRTEQGDSAMYLCASSFPDRGSYEQYFGPGTRLTVT.

Details on this clone: Germline is not matched at one junction end, which may reflect a read error. The chain is built from TRBV5-6 and TRBJ2-7; 8 bases align to TRBD1. The CDR3 extends over 15 amino acids. In germline, CDR1 is SGHDT, CDR2 YYEEEE. Written as DNA, the CDR3 is TGCGCCAGCAGCCAAGGCCTGACAGGGGCCTACGAGCAGTACTTC. This sequence encodes CASSQGLTGAYEQYF.

J is TRBJ2-7 and V is TRBV5-1; D possibly corresponds to TRBD2 (6 bases). Per the germline V gene, CDR1 is SGHRS and CDR2 is YFSETQ. V was trimmed by 3 bases and J by 3 bases, leaving 16 bases between them. The CDR3 contains 15 residues. CDR3 sequence: CASSSGPLGGYEQYF. The CDR3 DNA sequence: TGCGCCAGCAGCTCCGGACCTCTGGGGGGCTACGAGCAGTACTTC.

CDR3 sequence (DNA): TGCGCCAGCAGCTTACGGGTCAATGAGCAGTTCTTC. Its protein is CASSLRVNEQFF. V and J are TRBV5-1 and TRBJ2-1, with D unresolved. CDR1 and CDR2 (germline): SGHRS, YFSETQ. The V end lost 2 bases, the J end lost 6 bases, and 6 bases lay between the germline ends. This CDR3 comprises 12 residues.

The rearrangement uses TRBV10-3 and TRBJ1-4; tentative D call: TRBD1 (5 bases). The CDR3 consists of 13 residues. Trimming removed 2 bases at V and 6 bases at J, with 7 bases between. Germline V CDR1 and CDR2: ENHRY, SYGVKD. This CDR3 is CAISEVGDEKLFF. For the CDR3, the DNA is TGTGCCATCAGTGAGGTGGGGGATGAAAAACTGTTTTTT.

J is TRBJ1-2 and V is TRBV5-4, with D unclear. CDR3 size: 15 residues. V lost 2 bases and J lost 0, with 11 bases in between. Germline CDR1 SGHNT, CDR2 YYREEE (reference sequence). The CDR3 sequence: CASSFHRETNYGYTF. CDR3 bases: TGTGCCAGCAGCTTCCACCGGGAGACTAACTATGGCTACACCTTC.

The rearrangement joins TRBV5-4 to TRBJ2-3, with TRBD1 matching over 9 bases. Losses at the gene ends were 2 bases for V and 1 base for J; bases not matched to a gene: 2. Germline V gene sequence: CDR1 SGHNT, CDR2 YYREEE (reference sequence). This CDR3 has 15 residues. CDR3 nucleotides: TGTGCCAGCAGCTTACGGACAGGGGGCACAGATACGCAGTATTTT. Protein product: CASSLRTGGTDTQYF.

The rearrangement links TRBV9 to TRBJ1-2; no firm D call. Germline V CDR1 and CDR2: SGDLS, YYNGEE. The V gene lost 7 bases and the J gene lost 4 bases, with 11 bases spanning the gap. This CDR3 has 12 residues. CDR3 sequence: CASGGRGYGYTF. In DNA, the CDR3 is TGTGCCAGCGGCGGTCGTGGCTATGGCTACACCTTC.

V and J are TRBV27 and TRBJ1-1, with 9 bases identical to TRBD1. The CDR3 runs to 15 residues. CDR1 is MNHEY, CDR2 SMNVEV, per germline (reference sequence). V lost 6 bases, J lost 1 base, and 6 bases stayed unmatched. The CDR3 loop is CASSPGTGKNTEAFF. The CDR3 DNA follows: TGTGCCAGCAGCCCCGGGACAGGGAAGAACACTGAAGCTTTCTTT.

This rearrangement joins TRBV5-1 to TRBJ2-1; 10 bases fit TRBD1. The CDR3 contains 21 residues. The V gene's germline CDR1 is SGHRS and CDR2 YFSETQ. The V gene end was trimmed by 1 base and the J gene end by 8 bases; junction bases not matched to a gene: 24. The CDR3 DNA is TGCGCCAGCAGCTTGAGTATCCTCGGGACAGGGGACAACTCCCGAGCACATGAGCAGTTCTTC. Translating gives CASSLSILGTGDNSRAHEQFF.

The rearrangement links TRBV5-4 to TRBJ2-1, with D perhaps TRBD1 (5 bases). The CDR3 extends over 12 amino acids. The V end was cut by 4 bases, the J end by 7 bases, with 9 bases between. CDR1 and CDR2 (germline): SGHNT, YYREEE (reference sequence). The CDR3 DNA reads TGTGCCAGCAGCCTGGGGCGAAATGAGCAGTTCTTC. Translation gives CASSLGRNEQFF.

This chain connects TRBV4-2 to TRBJ2-5; perhaps TRBD2 as D (5 bases). Gene TRBJ2-7 matches the end of the DNA better, so the J call may be wrong. The CDR3 totals 15 residues. Per germline, CDR1 LGHNA and CDR2 YNFKEQ. This CDR3 is CASSQGSGVSYEQYF. The CDR3 DNA is TGTGCCAGCAGCCAAGGTTCCGGGGTCTCCTACGAGCAGTACTTC.

The chain recombines TRBV4-3 with TRBJ2-1; the D gene could be TRBD1 or TRBD2 (6 bases each). Looked up from germline, CDR1 is LGHNA and CDR2 is YSLEER. The CDR3 is made up of 16 amino acids. Trimming left V 0 bases short and J 5 bases short, with 14 bases between. CDR3 loop: CASSQDAGTLNNEQFF. In nucleotides, the CDR3 is TGCGCCAGCAGCCAAGATGCGGGGACACTAAACAATGAGCAGTTCTTC.

CDR3 bases: TGTGCCAGCAGCTTAACAGGTGGCAATGAGCAGTTCTTC. Encoded protein: CASSLTGGNEQFF. The chain employs TRBV7-6 and TRBJ2-1; the D gene is possibly TRBD1 (5 bases). Germline CDR1 is SGHVS and CDR2 is FNYEAQ. CDR3 length equals 13 residues. Trimming cost V 2 bases and J 6 bases, with 8 bases left between them.

J is TRBJ2-1 and V is TRBV4-3; D gene unclear. There are 15 residues in the CDR3. Germline assignment: CDR1 LGHNA and CDR2 YSLEER. V gave up 4 bases and J gave up 0 bases, with 10 bases separating them. The chain's CDR3 is CASSPGSSSYNEQFF. As DNA, the CDR3 is TGCGCCAGCAGCCCAGGTAGCTCCTCCTACAATGAGCAGTTCTTC.

The rearrangement joins TRBV7-6 to TRBJ1-1; D is perhaps TRBD1 (6 bases). CDR3 length: 16 residues. The V end was cut by 5 bases, the J end by 4 bases, with 20 bases between. Germline loops: CDR1 SGHVS, CDR2 FNYEAQ. The CDR3 spells CASSPRPGAAGTEAFF. The CDR3 nucleotides are TGTGCCAGCAGCCCACGGCCGGGGGCGGCGGGCACTGAAGCTTTCTTT. The variable domain in full, completed from reference TRBV7-6 and TRBJ1-1, reads GAGVSQSPRYKVTKRGQDVALRCDPISGHVSLYWYRQALGQGPEFLTYFNYEAQQDKSGLPNDRFSAERPEGSISTLTIQRTEQRDSAMYRCASSPRPGAAGTEAFFGQGTRLTVV.

V usage is TRBV9 and J usage is TRBJ2-7; a possible D gene is TRBD1 (5 bases). V shed 0 bases and J shed 5 bases, with 9 bases lying between them. CDR1 is SGDLS, CDR2 YYNGEE, per germline. CDR3 length equals 13 residues. The CDR3 DNA reads TGTGCCAGCAGCGTAGTAGAAGGGGACGAGCAGTACTTC. Protein product: CASSVVEGDEQYF. Looking up the rest from reference TRBV9 and TRBJ2-7 gives the full variable domain: DSGVTQTPKHLITATGQRVTLRCSPRSGDLSVYWYQQSLDQGLQFLIQYYNGEERAKGNILERFSAQQFPDLHSELNLSSLELGDSALYFCASSVVEGDEQYFGPGTRLTVT.

The V call is TRBV29-1, the J call TRBJ2-1, with unresolved D. CDR3 size: 10 residues. Trimming took 4 bases from V and 8 from J, leaving 6 bases between them. The germline V gene has CDR1 SQVTM and CDR2 ANQGSEA. As DNA, the CDR3 is TGCAGCGTTGTCGGTCATGAGCAGTTCTTC. It translates to CSVVGHEQFF.

This chain uses TRBV4-2 with TRBJ1-1; unclear D gene. The CDR3 loop spans 17 amino acids. Germline V lookup: CDR1 LGHNA, CDR2 YNFKEQ. Trimming shortened V by 0 bases and J by 1 base, and 15 bases separated the two germline ends. CDR3 in amino acids: CASSQELSILENTEAFF. The CDR3 DNA reads TGTGCCAGCAGCCAAGAATTGAGCATCTTAGAGAACACTGAAGCTTTCTTT.

V is TRBV4-2 and J is TRBJ1-6; D perhaps matches TRBD1 (6 bases). CDR1 is LGHNA, CDR2 YNFKEQ, per germline. The CDR3 runs 15 residues. The V gene lost 4 bases and the J gene lost 8 bases, with 15 bases spanning the gap. CDR3: CASSPTGQDYSPLHF. The DNA for the CDR3 is TGTGCCAGCAGCCCTACGGGACAAGACTATTCACCCCTCCACTTT.

CDR3 coding DNA: TGTGCCAGCAGGGGTCTAGTGGGTTTAGATGGCTACACCTTC. This sequence encodes CASRGLVGLDGYTF. The chain employs TRBV7-2 and TRBJ1-2, with D unresolved. Per the germline V gene, CDR1 is SGHTA and CDR2 is FQGNSA. This CDR3 has 14 amino acids. V shed 6 bases and J shed 6 bases, with 17 bases lying between them.